This T cell receptor (beta chain) was observed in a study of blood T cell repertoires in COVID-19. Across the study: T cells, B-cell-depleted T cells, or PBMCs provided the cDNA or gDNA that served as material.

CDR1 is LNHDA, CDR2 SQIVND, per germline (reference sequence). This CDR3 region has 14 residues. Trimming stripped 1 base from V and 2 bases from J, with 3 bases between. In the source study's methods: Amplification of reference gene primers provided the estimated nucleated cell counts. Clones were read by immunoSEQ multiplex PCR, and TCRdb kept only the in-frame ones, dropping some. The DNA was the basis for D and trimming; V, J and clone size are from that table. The sample has about 250,000 clones, roughly 87% seen once. The chain carries TRBV19 and TRBJ2-6; D uncertain. The material sequenced was peripheral blood. This TCR derives from a woman younger than 45 with acute or convalescent COVID-19. The CDR3 spells CASSIAAGANVLTF. DNA for the CDR3: TGTGCCAGTAGTATAGCTGCTGGGGCCAACGTCCTGACTTTC.